The 32 T cell receptor beta chains below were found in one sample sequenced in a study of control samples from healthy donors and cancer patients. Clones were sequenced by immunoSEQ multiplex PCR, and TCRdb holds only the in-frame ones, with some missing. The sample records about 59,000 clones, roughly 90% being singletons. Source material: PBMCs. These receptor sequences come from a man aged 40-55 years with colorectal cancer.

V usage is TRBV6-5 and J usage is TRBJ2-2, with 7 positions matching TRBD1. Germline values: CDR1 MNHEY, CDR2 SVGAGI. After removal of 6 bases from V and 5 bases from J, the junction contained 6 bases not matched to a gene. The CDR3 sequence is 14 residues long. CDR3 bases: TGTGCCAGCAGGCGACAGGGACCGACCGGGGAGCTGTTTTTT. Amino acids: CASRRQGPTGELFF.

As DNA, the CDR3 is TGTGCCAGCAGCCCTAATGACAGGCCGTCCGGGGAGCTGTTTTTT. Translation gives CASSPNDRPSGELFF. This chain links TRBV13 with TRBJ2-2; TRBD1 might be the D (6 bases). Germline CDR1 is PRHDT and CDR2 is FYEKMQ (reference sequence). V dropped 5 bases and J dropped 6 bases, with 16 bases sitting between them. This CDR3 spans 15 amino acids.

This chain uses TRBV3-1 (or the pseudogene TRBV3-2) with TRBJ2-6, with a tentative D call TRBD2 (5 bases). CDR3 size: 15 residues. V was trimmed by 6 bases and J by 2 bases, leaving 11 bases between them. Germline CDR1 LGHDT, CDR2 YNNKEL (reference sequence). For the CDR3, the DNA is TGTGCCAGCAGTCCAGAGGGTGCTGGGGCCAACGTCCTGACTTTC. Its translation: CASSPEGAGANVLTF.

The chain employs TRBV18 and TRBJ2-3; 10 positions match TRBD2. The CDR3 covers 16 residues. The junction had 2 bases not matched to a gene; V was cut back by 0 bases and J by 2 bases. Germline CDR1 reads KGHSH; CDR2 reads LQKENI. CDR3 residues: CASSPPSGGATDTQYF. CDR3 coding DNA: TGTGCCAGCTCACCACCAAGCGGGGGGGCCACAGATACGCAGTATTTT. The variable domain in full, completed from reference TRBV18 and TRBJ2-3, reads NAGVMQNPRHLVRRRGQEARLRCSPMKGHSHVYWYRQLPEEGLKFMVYLQKENIIDESGMPKERFSAEFPKEGPSILRIQQVVRGDSAAYFCASSPPSGGATDTQYFGPGTRLTVL.

Comments on this clone: This sample also contains other DNA sequences that code for the same CDR3. This rearrangement joins TRBV10-3 to TRBJ1-5; D is uncertain. The length of the CDR3 is 12 residues. The V end was cut by 2 bases, the J end by 7 bases, with 6 bases between. Germline values: CDR1 ENHRY, CDR2 SYGVKD. The CDR3, as DNA: TGTGCCATCAGTGAGACAAACCAGCCCCAGCATTTT. It codes for CAISETNQPQHF.

The chain couples TRBV3-1 (or the pseudogene TRBV3-2) to TRBJ2-4; TRBD1 matches 9 bases. The CDR3 totals 16 residues. V dropped 4 bases and J dropped 1; count of bases not matched to a gene: 5. Per the germline V gene, CDR1 is LGHDT and CDR2 is YNNKEL (reference sequence). In nucleotides, the CDR3 is TGTGCCAGCAGCCCTACCGGGACAGGGGCCAAAAACATTCAGTACTTC. Its translation: CASSPTGTGAKNIQYF.

The genes are TRBV6-5 and TRBJ2-1; a possible D gene is TRBD2 (5 bases). The CDR3 runs 15 residues. Germline lookup yields CDR1 MNHEY and CDR2 SVGAGI. V lost 6 bases and J 0 bases, leaving 12 bases between the germline ends. CDR3 sequence reads: CASRPPGSSYNEQFF. The CDR3 DNA is TGTGCCAGCAGGCCCCCGGGAAGCTCCTACAATGAGCAGTTCTTC.

This rearrangement joins TRBV6-4 to TRBJ2-1; TRBD1 matches 9 bases. After removal of 4 bases from V and 6 bases from J, the junction contained 4 bases not matched to a gene. The length of the CDR3 is 14 residues. Germline loops: CDR1 MRHNA, CDR2 SNTAGT. CDR3 sequence reads: CASSAQGAGNEQFF. The CDR3 region has the DNA TGTGCCAGCAGTGCACAGGGGGCCGGCAATGAGCAGTTCTTC.

The genes are TRBV5-6 and TRBJ2-5, with 8 bases that match TRBD2. V lost 6 bases to trimming and J lost 1 base; unmatched junction nucleotides: 11. There are 16 residues in the CDR3. Germline assignment: CDR1 SGHDT and CDR2 YYEEEE. Here the CDR3 reads CASTARVAGTQETQYF. CDR3 sequence (DNA): TGTGCCAGCACCGCGCGGGTAGCGGGGACCCAAGAGACCCAGTACTTC.

J is TRBJ2-7 and V is TRBV27; 7 nucleotides line up with TRBD2. The CDR3 contains 14 residues. Germline trimming cut 0 bases from V and 2 bases from J; bases unmatched to any gene: 1. Per the germline V gene, CDR1 is MNHEY and CDR2 is SMNVEV (reference sequence). The CDR3 reads CASSLSRGTYEQYF. The CDR3 bases are TGTGCCAGCAGTTTATCGCGGGGGACCTACGAGCAGTACTTC.

This sequence joins TRBV7-3 and TRBJ1-1; D is unresolved. Germline lookup yields CDR1 SGHTA and CDR2 FQGTGA. This CDR3 comprises 15 residues. V was shortened by 5 bases and J by 1 base, with 14 bases between the two germline ends. CDR3 in DNA: TGTGCCAGCAGCCAGACCGGACGGACGAACACTGAAGCTTTCTTT. Amino acid sequence: CASSQTGRTNTEAFF.

The chain joins TRBV30 to TRBJ1-2; no clear D gene. This CDR3 spans 13 amino acids. CDR1 is GTSNPN, CDR2 SVGIG, per germline (reference sequence). V was clipped by 0 bases and J by 4 bases, with 9 bases between them. The CDR3 nucleotides read TGTGCCTGGAGTGTACGCGGAACCTATGGCTACACCTTC. Translating gives CAWSVRGTYGYTF.

The genes are TRBV5-1 and TRBJ2-5; D gene ambiguous. Germline values: CDR1 SGHRS, CDR2 YFSETQ. This CDR3 region has 15 residues. V lost 0 bases and J lost 1, with 10 bases in between. CDR3 sequence reads: CASSLAKVAQETQYF. DNA of the CDR3: TGCGCCAGCAGCTTGGCCAAGGTGGCCCAAGAGACCCAGTACTTC.

This clone was seen once. V gene TRBV10-1 combines with J gene TRBJ1-5; unclear D gene. The CDR3 has 14 amino acids. V lost 3 bases to trimming and J lost 5 bases, with 11 bases between them. Germline V gene sequence: CDR1 WNHNN, CDR2 SYGVQD (reference sequence). The CDR3 bases are TGCGCCAGCAGTGACCCGGGTCCAGATCAGCCCCAGCATTTT. Encoded protein: CASSDPGPDQPQHF.

The chain carries TRBV5-1 and TRBJ2-5; D gene uncertain. The V and J ends lost 0 bases and 2 bases respectively, with 17 bases between them. Germline CDR1 is SGHRS and CDR2 is YFSETQ. The CDR3 extends over 17 amino acids. CDR3 DNA sequence: TGCGCCAGCAGCTTGGCCCCCGGTTCAGTGAAACAAGAGACCCAGTACTTC. Its protein is CASSLAPGSVKQETQYF. The full variable domain, completed using reference TRBV5-1 and TRBJ2-5, is KAGVTQTPRYLIKTRGQQVTLSCSPISGHRSVSWYQQTPGQGLQFLFEYFSETQRNKGNFPGRFSGRQFSNSRSEMNVSTLELGDSALYLCASSLAPGSVKQETQYFGPGTRLLVL.

The V call is TRBV12-3 or TRBV12-4, the J call TRBJ1-1; D is possibly TRBD1 (6 bases). The CDR3 runs 12 residues. V was pared by 4 bases and J by 9 bases, with 12 bases between. The CDR3 DNA reads TGTGCCAGCAGTTACACAGGGACAAAAGCTTTCTTT. It is translated as CASSYTGTKAFF.

The chain is built from TRBV15 and TRBJ1-5, with 7 positions matching TRBD1. The CDR3 covers 16 residues. Germline lookup yields CDR1 LNHNV and CDR2 YYDKDF (reference sequence). Unmatched junction bases numbered 8, after V lost 1 base and J lost 5 bases. DNA for the CDR3: TGTGCCACCAGCAGAGGGGCCAGGGGGGAACATCAGCCCCAGCATTTT. Translation: CATSRGARGEHQPQHF.

V usage is TRBV4-2 and J usage is TRBJ1-2; 7 nucleotides line up with TRBD1. This CDR3 is 18 amino acids long. Germline lookup yields CDR1 LGHNA and CDR2 YNFKEQ. Germline trimming cut 0 bases from V and 5 bases from J; bases unmatched to any gene: 15. The CDR3 sequence: CASSQDLSGGQGVYGYTF. The CDR3 nucleotides read TGTGCCAGCAGCCAAGATCTTTCGGGCGGTCAGGGGGTATATGGCTACACCTTC.

The V call is TRBV6-2 or TRBV6-3, the J call TRBJ2-7; a possible D gene is TRBD1 (5 bases). The V gene lost 6 bases and the J gene lost 3 bases, with 15 bases spanning the gap. Germline CDR1 is MNHEY and CDR2 is SVGEGT. The CDR3 extends over 14 amino acids. In DNA, the CDR3 is TGTGCCAGCAGCCAGGGTCCCGGATTCTACGAGCAGTACTTC. Translating it yields CASSQGPGFYEQYF.

The chain is built from TRBV2 and TRBJ1-4; TRBD1 might be the D (5 bases). CDR1 is SNHLY, CDR2 FYNNEI, per germline. The CDR3 totals 13 residues. V lost 6 bases and J 10 bases, leaving 15 bases between the germline ends. In nucleotides, the CDR3 is TGTGCCAGCAGCGAGGGACTTGGGGGAAAACTGTTTTTT. Its protein product is CASSEGLGGKLFF.

This chain uses TRBV2 with TRBJ2-7; the match to TRBD1 covers 10 bases. The V and J ends lost 7 bases and 1 base, in that order; junction bases with no gene match: 4. The CDR3 spans 14 residues. Per the germline V gene, CDR1 is SNHLY and CDR2 is FYNNEI. CDR3 residues: CASMGTGASYEQYF. CDR3 nucleotide sequence: TGTGCCAGCATGGGGACAGGGGCTTCCTACGAGCAGTACTTC.

The rearrangement uses TRBV29-1 and TRBJ2-5, with TRBD2 matching 7 bases. CDR3 length: 14 residues. Germline V gives CDR1 SQVTM, CDR2 ANQGSEA. V was pared by 8 bases and J by 5 bases, with 14 bases of the junction left unmatched. CDR3 in amino acids: CSFWGGAWEETQYF. The CDR3 DNA sequence: TGCAGCTTCTGGGGGGGAGCTTGGGAGGAGACCCAGTACTTC.

This chain links TRBV10-2 with TRBJ2-7; D gene unclear. V lost 6 bases to trimming and J lost 3 bases, with 12 bases between them. The CDR3 is 13 amino acids. Germline CDR1 is WSHSY and CDR2 is SAAADI. The CDR3 bases are TGCGCCAGCAGGGGTGGCTCCCTCTACGAGCAGTACTTC. It codes for CASRGGSLYEQYF.

DNA of the CDR3: TGTGCCAGCAGCTTAAACAGCCTAAATCAGCCCCAGCATTTT. Encoded protein: CASSLNSLNQPQHF. V usage is TRBV13 and J usage is TRBJ1-5; unclear D gene. The CDR3 consists of 14 residues. The germline V and J ends were trimmed by 2 bases and 4 bases, with 9 bases remaining between them. Looked up from germline, CDR1 is PRHDT and CDR2 is FYEKMQ (reference sequence).

The chain employs TRBV3-1 (or the pseudogene TRBV3-2) and TRBJ2-7, with 10 positions matching TRBD2. The V gene's germline CDR1 is LGHDT and CDR2 YNNKEL (reference sequence). The V gene end was trimmed by 3 bases and the J gene end by 3 bases; junction bases not matched to a gene: 5. The CDR3 loop spans 15 amino acids. The CDR3 DNA sequence: TGTGCCAGCAGCCACCTAAGCGGGGGGGACTACGAGCAGTACTTC. Encoded protein: CASSHLSGGDYEQYF.

This clone was detected only once. J is TRBJ1-1 and V is TRBV3-1 (or the pseudogene TRBV3-2); unclear D gene. V gave up 4 bases and J gave up 3 bases, with 18 bases separating them. The CDR3 extends over 16 amino acids. The germline gives CDR1 LGHDT, CDR2 YNNKEL (reference sequence). CDR3 in amino acids: CASSPQDRRTDTEAFF. DNA for the CDR3: TGTGCCAGCAGCCCACAAGATAGGAGAACGGACACTGAAGCTTTCTTT.

V is TRBV2 and J is TRBJ1-1; 7 bases map to TRBD1. The CDR3 contains 13 residues. V lost 5 bases and J lost 11; bases outside the gene matches: 11. Per germline, CDR1 SNHLY and CDR2 FYNNEI. CDR3 in amino acids: CASSITGEGQAFF. In DNA, the CDR3 is TGTGCCAGCAGTATTACAGGGGAGGGACAGGCTTTCTTT.

The rearrangement links TRBV5-6 to TRBJ2-7; D is uncertain. Germline V gives CDR1 SGHDT, CDR2 YYEEEE. CDR3 length: 13 amino acids. V lost 0 bases, J lost 4 bases, and 8 bases lay in between. The CDR3 reads CASSLADRYEQYF. The CDR3 coding sequence is TGTGCCAGCAGCTTGGCCGACCGTTACGAGCAGTACTTC.

The V call is TRBV29-1, the J call TRBJ1-5; D call uncertain. CDR3 size: 12 residues. Trimming took off 7 bases at V and 2 bases at J, with 9 bases between the two ends. CDR1 and CDR2 from the germline V gene are SQVTM and ANQGSEA. CDR3 DNA sequence: TGCAGCGCTCAGCAAGGCAATCAGCCCCAGCATTTT. Encoded protein: CSAQQGNQPQHF.

CDR3 nucleotide sequence: TGTGCCAGCAGGCTAGGGGACACTCGCGGGGGAACTGAAGCTTTCTTT. This gives the protein CASRLGDTRGGTEAFF. V is TRBV7-2 and J is TRBJ1-1; possibly TRBD1 for D (6 bases). The CDR3 runs 16 residues. Germline-derived CDR1 and CDR2 are SGHTA and FQGNSA. Deletions cut 6 bases from V and 5 bases from J, with 22 bases between.

The chain combines TRBV11-3 with TRBJ2-5, with 8 bases matching TRBD2. This CDR3 region has 15 residues. V was pared by 5 bases and J by 5 bases, with 10 bases of the junction left unmatched. CDR1 SGHNT and CDR2 YENEEA come from the germline V gene. The chain's CDR3 is CASSAGGSFMETQYF. In DNA, the CDR3 is TGTGCCAGCAGCGCGGGGGGCTCCTTTATGGAGACCCAGTACTTC.

The chain joins TRBV5-1 to TRBJ2-3, with 9 bases lining up with TRBD2. The CDR3 is 16 amino acids. Trimming took 4 bases from V and 3 from J; bases not matched to a gene: 9. Germline CDR1 SGHRS, CDR2 YFSETQ. CDR3 in amino acids: CASSRGDSGRTDTQYF. CDR3 nucleotide sequence: TGCGCCAGCAGCCGGGGGGACAGCGGGAGGACAGATACGCAGTATTTT.